Detailed here is one TCR beta chain. The record originates from a study of blood T cell repertoires in COVID-19. Profiled with immunoSEQ multiplex PCR; TCRdb holds only in-frame clones, not every one. Of 120,000 or so clones listed, roughly 90% are singletons. V shed 7 bases, J shed 11 bases, and the junction held 13 bases outside the gene matches. CDR1 and CDR2 from the germline V gene are SGHRS and YFSETQ. The CDR3 has 13 amino acids. V gene TRBV5-1 combines with J gene TRBJ1-1; 8 nucleotides agree with TRBD1. The sample taken for sequencing was peripheral blood. This receptor was taken from a woman aged 80 or over with acute or convalescent COVID-19. CDR3 coding DNA: TGCGCCAGCCAACTGAACTGGCGGGACAGGGCTTTCTTT. It yields the protein CASQLNWRDRAFF.